These 18 T cell receptor beta chains originate from one sample sequenced in a study of T-cell memory formation after mild COVID-19 (dated by TCRdb to the early 2020s). The receptor library was made with 5' RACE. The sequencer listed for this sample is Illumina NovaSeq 6000. Clones were called with MiXCR by TCRdb after fastp trimmed the public reads at Q25, and only in-frame beta chains were retained. Under each unique CDR3 protein, matching rows form one entry showing the most common genes and DNA. This sample has 100,000 to 150,000 distinct CDR3 sequences in its table, and 16% of those were observed once. The top ten constitute approximately 15% of the sample. Source material: PBMCs or a T cell subset sorted from them (not recorded which). These receptors originate from an adult woman who had mild COVID-19 (a few samples of this study predate the infection). The sample titles of this study are shuffled in the database, so cell type and time point are left out; the donor was told from shared clones.

By sample share, this clonotype is medium-sized. V and J are TRBV19 and TRBJ2-6; D possibly corresponds to TRBD1 (6 bases). The CDR3 consists of 14 residues. Trimming stripped 4 bases from V and 4 bases from J, with 8 bases between. The germline V gene has CDR1 LNHDA and CDR2 SQIVND (reference sequence). The DNA of the CDR3 is TGTGCCAGTAGTACCGGACAGGGGGCCAACGTCCTGACTTTC. It specifies CASSTGQGANVLTF.

In this sample, this clonotype turned up a few times. The V call is TRBV20-1, the J call TRBJ1-2, with a tentative D call TRBD1 (6 bases). Trimming removed 3 bases from V and 4 bases from J, with 9 bases in between. The CDR3 contains 12 residues. Germline-derived CDR1 and CDR2 are DFQATT and SNEGSKA (reference sequence). The CDR3 coding sequence is TGCAGTGCTAGGACAGGATTCTATGGCTACACCTTC. Encoded protein: CSARTGFYGYTF.

The rearrangement joins TRBV24-1 to TRBJ1-2, with TRBD1 identical over 9 bases. Looked up from germline, CDR1 is KGHDR and CDR2 is SFDVKD. The CDR3 loop spans 16 amino acids. Trimming removed 2 bases from V and 3 bases from J; junction bases left unmatched: 6. CDR3 amino acids: CATSDSRQGGDYGYTF. The DNA for the CDR3 is TGTGCCACCAGTGATTCCCGACAGGGGGGGGACTATGGCTACACCTTC.

This clonotype has only a few counts. The V gene is TRBV7-9, the J gene TRBJ2-2; D is possibly TRBD2 (5 bases). Per the germline V gene, CDR1 is SEHNR and CDR2 is FQNEAQ (reference sequence). V shed 5 bases and J shed 4 bases, with 17 bases lying between them. The CDR3 consists of 16 residues. The CDR3, as DNA: TGTGCCAGCAGCCCAGGCAGAGGGCGTCCCACCGGGGAGCTGTTTTTT. Translating it yields CASSPGRGRPTGELFF.

This clonotype was seen a few times. This chain links TRBV15 with TRBJ2-2, with D unresolved. CDR3 length equals 13 residues. Germline V gene data show CDR1 as LNHNV and CDR2 as YYDKDF (reference sequence). V was shortened by 0 bases and J by 9 bases, with 8 bases between the two germline ends. The chain's CDR3 is CATSRELFRELFF. The CDR3 DNA sequence: TGTGCCACCAGCAGAGAGTTATTCCGGGAGCTGTTTTTT.

This clonotype was seen a few times. V gene TRBV6-1 combines with J gene TRBJ2-1, with D unresolved. Germline V gene lookup returns CDR1 MNHNS and CDR2 SASEGT. The CDR3 covers 14 residues. Deletions cut 7 bases from V and 9 bases from J, with 19 bases between. The CDR3 coding sequence is TGTGCCAGCACGAACTCGGCCGGTTTAGGTGAGCAGTTCTTC. Its protein product is CASTNSAGLGEQFF.

V usage is TRBV12-3 or TRBV12-4 and J usage is TRBJ1-4; no clear D gene. V was pared by 6 bases and J by 0 bases, with 8 bases between. The CDR3 has 14 amino acids. CDR3 in DNA: TGTGCCAGCAGCAAGCATTCAACTAATGAAAAACTGTTTTTT. This encodes CASSKHSTNEKLFF.

This clonotype occurred a few times. The J gene is TRBJ1-5, the V gene TRBV3-1; D gene uncertain. This CDR3 has 15 amino acids. Germline V gene lookup returns CDR1 LGHDT and CDR2 YNNKEL (reference sequence). Deletions cut 0 bases from V and 7 bases from J, with 13 bases between. The CDR3 bases are TGTGCCAGCAGCCAAGACGGTGGGCAATCCCAGCCCCAGCATTTT. Translated, it gives CASSQDGGQSQPQHF. The whole variable domain, remainder taken from reference TRBV3-1 and TRBJ1-5, is DTAVSQTPKYLVTQMGNDKSIKCEQNLGHDTMYWYKQDSKKFLKIMFSYNNKELIINETVPNRFSPKSPDKAHLNLHINSLELGDSAVYFCASSQDGGQSQPQHFGDGTRLSIL.

This sequence joins TRBV7-6 and TRBJ1-2; the D is unclear. Per germline, CDR1 SGHVS and CDR2 FNYEAQ. V lost 1 base to trimming and J lost 0 bases, with 9 bases between them. The CDR3 consists of 15 residues. CDR3 coding DNA: TGTGCCAGCAGCTTAGATCCTGTAGCTAACTATGGCTACACCTTC. Translating it yields CASSLDPVANYGYTF.

The chain has TRBV30 and TRBJ2-7; D unresolved. Trimming shortened V by 5 bases and J by 0 bases, and 14 bases separated the two germline ends. There are 14 residues in the CDR3. CDR1 is GTSNPN and CDR2 is SVGIG in the germline V gene (reference sequence). The DNA of the CDR3 is TGTGCCTGGGCGCCGAACTCCCACTCCTACGAGCAGTACTTC. This encodes CAWAPNSHSYEQYF.

This chain joins TRBV18 and TRBJ2-5; D ambiguous. CDR1 is KGHSH, CDR2 LQKENI, per germline. The CDR3 sequence is 13 residues long. V was cut by 4 bases and J by 4 bases, with 10 bases left in between. The CDR3 spells CASSLRQTETQYF. CDR3 sequence (DNA): TGTGCCAGCTCACTACGCCAAACAGAGACCCAGTACTTC.

The table lists this clonotype with a few counts. The chain couples TRBV29-1 to TRBJ2-3, with 10 bases matching TRBD1. After removal of 3 bases from V and 0 bases from J, the junction contained 3 bases not matched to a gene. Germline V gene lookup returns CDR1 SQVTM and CDR2 ANQGSEA. CDR3 size: 15 residues. The DNA for the CDR3 is TGCAGCGTTGAGGGGACAGGGGAGAGCACAGATACGCAGTATTTT. Its translation: CSVEGTGESTDTQYF.

This clonotype was seen more than once but under ten times. This chain connects TRBV6-4 to TRBJ2-3, with D perhaps being TRBD1 or TRBD2 (6 bases each). CDR3 length equals 17 residues. In germline, CDR1 is MRHNA, CDR2 SNTAGT. V was shortened by 2 bases and J by 0 bases, with 15 bases between the two germline ends. CDR3 loop: CASSDEGGPLSTDTQYF. As DNA, the CDR3 is TGTGCCAGCAGTGACGAGGGGGGCCCTCTGAGCACAGATACGCAGTATTTT.

The gene calls are TRBV30 and TRBJ2-1, with 10 bases that match TRBD2. Germline trimming cut 2 bases from V and 12 bases from J; bases unmatched to any gene: 4. CDR1 and CDR2 from the germline V gene are GTSNPN and SVGIG (reference sequence). The CDR3 covers 12 residues. The CDR3, as DNA: TGTGCCTGGAGTTACAGCGGGAGGGGGCAGTTCTTC. Its protein is CAWSYSGRGQFF.

V usage is TRBV11-2 and J usage is TRBJ1-5; 7 bases align to TRBD1. Trimming took 4 bases from V and 7 from J; bases not matched to a gene: 7. The CDR3 is made up of 14 amino acids. The germline CDR1 and CDR2 sequences are SGHAT and FQNNGV. The CDR3 DNA is TGTGCCAGCAGCTCGTCGACAGGGTGGCAGCCCCAGCATTTT. Amino acid sequence: CASSSSTGWQPQHF.

This clonotype turned up a few times. This chain links TRBV24-1 with TRBJ2-5, with 8 bases fitting TRBD1. Germline V gives CDR1 KGHDR, CDR2 SFDVKD. The CDR3 runs to 15 residues. The J segment lost 5 bases and the V segment lost 4 bases, leaving 8 bases of the junction unmatched. Here the CDR3 reads CATSDNQGAWETQYF. The CDR3 bases are TGTGCCACCAGTGACAACCAGGGGGCCTGGGAGACCCAGTACTTC.

In its sample, this clonotype was seen a few times. The chain links TRBV25-1 to TRBJ2-3; TRBD1 agrees at 7 bases. This CDR3 spans 17 amino acids. Germline CDR1 is MGHDK and CDR2 is SYGVNS. V was pared by 5 bases and J by 3 bases, with 14 bases of the junction left unmatched. In nucleotides, the CDR3 is TGTGCCAGCAGTCCGATCGGGACAGTTCTTCCAACAGATACGCAGTATTTT. Protein product: CASSPIGTVLPTDTQYF.

This clonotype has only a few counts. This chain links TRBV30 with TRBJ2-3; the match to TRBD2 covers 8 bases. Germline loops: CDR1 GTSNPN, CDR2 SVGIG (reference sequence). The CDR3 is 16 amino acids. Unmatched junction bases numbered 8, after V lost 1 base and J lost 2 bases. CDR3 in DNA: TGTGCCTGGAGTGATCCAGCTAGCGGGTACACAGATACGCAGTATTTT. It translates to CAWSDPASGYTDTQYF.